A single sample is the source of the 18 T cell receptor beta chains below, sequenced in a study of T-cell memory formation after mild COVID-19. Using its own MiXCR run on the 5' RACE reads, TCRdb lists one record per CDR3 protein. Of some 210,000 distinct CDR3 sequences listed, approximately 16% are singletons. The sequencing sample was made of PBMCs or a T cell subset sorted from them (not recorded which). The source of these receptors is an adult woman who had mild COVID-19 (a few samples of this study predate the infection). Cell type and time point are not known.

J is TRBJ1-1 and V is TRBV6-5; D not resolved. The germline V gene encodes CDR1 MNHEY and CDR2 SVGAGI. The CDR3 is 13 amino acids. V shed 4 bases and J shed 1 base, with 7 bases lying between them. CDR3: CASSFRQNTEAFF. The CDR3 DNA follows: TGTGCCAGCAGTTTTAGACAGAACACTGAAGCTTTCTTT.

Only a few counts were recorded for this clonotype. The V gene is TRBV6-2 or TRBV6-3, the J gene TRBJ2-1, with TRBD2 matching 13 bases. The CDR3 has 18 amino acids. The V and J ends lost 2 bases and 2 bases, in that order; junction bases with no gene match: 6. Germline loops: CDR1 MNHEY, CDR2 SVGEGT. The DNA for the CDR3 is TGTGCCAGCAGTTACCCGGGGACTAGCGGGATACCCTACAATGAGCAGTTCTTC. Translated, it gives CASSYPGTSGIPYNEQFF.

The rearrangement uses TRBV6-2 or TRBV6-3 and TRBJ2-7, with 8 bases identical to TRBD1. V dropped 6 bases and J dropped 4; count of bases not matched to a gene: 8. This CDR3 is built from 14 residues. Germline lookup yields CDR1 MNHEY and CDR2 SVGEGT. CDR3 sequence reads: CASSPQGGTYEQYF. CDR3 bases: TGTGCCAGCAGCCCACAGGGGGGTACGTACGAGCAGTACTTC.

In its sample, this clonotype was seen a few times. The chain links TRBV4-2 to TRBJ2-1; 9 nucleotides agree with TRBD2. J gave up 8 bases and V 2 bases, and 7 bases lay outside the gene matches. CDR3 length: 15 residues. CDR1 and CDR2 (germline): LGHNA, YNFKEQ. The CDR3 bases are TGTGCCAGCAGCCAATCCCCTAGCGGGAAGGATGAGCAGTTCTTC. It codes for CASSQSPSGKDEQFF.

The rearrangement uses TRBV6-5 and TRBJ1-2; D possibly corresponds to TRBD1 (5 bases). This CDR3 contains 12 residues. Germline assignment: CDR1 MNHEY and CDR2 SVGAGI. Trimming pared 6 bases from V and 7 bases from J, leaving 12 bases between. As DNA, the CDR3 is TGTGCCAGCAGGCCCGGGGCGGGTGGCTACACCTTC. This translates into CASRPGAGGYTF.

This clonotype occurred a few times. The V call is TRBV12-3 or TRBV12-4, the J call TRBJ1-1; no reliable D call. CDR3 length equals 11 residues. Trimming took off 1 base at V and 10 bases at J, with 7 bases between the two ends. The CDR3 sequence: CASSLGTAAFF. CDR3 sequence (DNA): TGTGCCAGCAGTTTAGGTACGGCAGCTTTCTTT.

The chain employs TRBV4-2 and TRBJ1-1, with D perhaps TRBD1 (5 bases). V lost 0 bases to trimming and J lost 4 bases, with 15 bases between them. Per germline, CDR1 LGHNA and CDR2 YNFKEQ. This CDR3 has 16 amino acids. CDR3 sequence reads: CASSQDLRRRGTEAFF. The CDR3 DNA is TGTGCCAGCAGCCAAGATTTACGGAGAAGGGGCACTGAAGCTTTCTTT.

In its sample, this clonotype was seen many times. In nucleotides, the CDR3 is TGTGCCAGCAGTTTAACGGGACCAACGGACTATGGCTACACCTTC. Protein sequence: CASSLTGPTDYGYTF. The J gene is TRBJ1-2, the V gene TRBV12-3 or TRBV12-4, with D perhaps TRBD1 (5 bases). Trimming cost V 2 bases and J 3 bases, with 13 bases left between them. The CDR3 covers 15 residues.

Only a few counts were recorded for this clonotype. V is TRBV7-9 and J is TRBJ2-3; D may correspond to TRBD1 or TRBD2 (5 bases each). The V and J ends lost 6 bases and 0 bases respectively, with 10 bases between them. The CDR3 contains 14 residues. Germline CDR1 is SEHNR and CDR2 is FQNEAQ (reference sequence). CDR3 nucleotides: TGTGCCAGCAGGCCCGGGGCCAGCACAGATACGCAGTATTTT. Translating gives CASRPGASTDTQYF.

The chain couples TRBV6-2 or TRBV6-3 to TRBJ2-5; D is possibly TRBD2 (6 bases). The CDR3 runs 13 residues. V was clipped by 5 bases and J by 5 bases, with 12 bases between them. Looked up from germline, CDR1 is MNHEY and CDR2 is SVGEGT. The CDR3 DNA is TGTGCCAGCAGTAAGGCGGGGTTGGAGACCCAGTACTTC. It codes for CASSKAGLETQYF.

The chain is built from TRBV24-1 and TRBJ2-3; possibly TRBD1 for D (6 bases). Trimming pared 3 bases from V and 3 bases from J, leaving 15 bases between. Germline-derived CDR1 and CDR2 are KGHDR and SFDVKD. CDR3 length: 16 amino acids. The CDR3 DNA reads TGTGCCACCAGTGATCCCCGGACAGAGGGAACAGATACGCAGTATTTT. Translation gives CATSDPRTEGTDTQYF.

This clonotype came up many times. The chain has TRBV10-3 and TRBJ1-6; D might be TRBD1 (5 bases). CDR1 ENHRY and CDR2 SYGVKD come from the germline V gene. V was shortened by 2 bases and J by 9 bases, with 14 bases between the two germline ends. This CDR3 has 15 amino acids. CDR3 nucleotides: TGTGCCATCAGTGAGAGTGGAAGGGGTGGTTCACCCCTCCACTTT. It is translated as CAISESGRGGSPLHF.

This sequence joins TRBV7-8 and TRBJ1-3; the match to TRBD1 covers 8 bases. This CDR3 has 18 amino acids. Germline lookup yields CDR1 SGHVS and CDR2 FQNEAQ. V was clipped by 1 base and J by 0 bases; unmatched bases: 8. CDR3 nucleotide sequence: TGTGCCAGCAGCTTAGGGGTAGGACAGGGCTCCTCTGGAAACACCATATATTTT. This sequence encodes CASSLGVGQGSSGNTIYF.

This clonotype was recorded many times. The chain uses TRBV12-3 or TRBV12-4 and TRBJ2-2, with D possibly matching TRBD1 (5 bases). Trimming cost V 1 base and J 3 bases, with 6 bases left between them. This CDR3 is built from 14 residues. The CDR3 here is CASSLGQYTGELFF. The CDR3 coding sequence is TGTGCCAGCAGTTTAGGACAGTACACCGGGGAGCTGTTTTTT.

V and J are TRBV9 and TRBJ2-7; possibly TRBD1 for D (6 bases). The germline CDR1 and CDR2 sequences are SGDLS and YYNGEE. Deletions cut 3 bases from V and 4 bases from J, with 17 bases between. CDR3 length equals 15 residues. Here the CDR3 DNA reads TGTGCCAGCAGCGCAGGGACAACCTCGGTTTACGAGCAGTACTTC. It encodes CASSAGTTSVYEQYF.

The CDR3 reads CASSYPTLRGPHPADTQYF. The DNA for the CDR3 is TGTGCCAGCAGTTACCCGACCTTAAGGGGCCCCCACCCAGCAGATACGCAGTATTTT. The chain joins TRBV6-2 or TRBV6-3 to TRBJ2-3; D may be TRBD1 (5 bases). The CDR3 consists of 19 residues. V lost 2 bases to trimming and J lost 4 bases, with 25 bases between them. Per germline, CDR1 MNHEY and CDR2 SVGEGT.

This sequence joins TRBV9 and TRBJ2-7; TRBD2 aligns across 10 bases. V was clipped by 0 bases and J by 1 base; unmatched bases: 4. Germline V gene data show CDR1 as SGDLS and CDR2 as YYNGEE. The CDR3 contains 16 residues. The CDR3, as DNA: TGTGCCAGCAGCGTAGGTCCTAGCGGGGGATCCTACGAGCAGTACTTC. This translates into CASSVGPSGGSYEQYF.

In this sample, this clonotype turned up a few times. The chain combines TRBV18 with TRBJ1-2; the match to TRBD1 covers 7 bases. The germline V gene has CDR1 KGHSH and CDR2 LQKENI. The CDR3 covers 16 residues. Germline trimming cut 6 bases from V and 4 bases from J; bases unmatched to any gene: 14. The CDR3 reads CASSPTIMAGGYGYTF. Written as DNA, the CDR3 is TGTGCCAGCTCCCCCACCATAATGGCAGGGGGCTATGGCTACACCTTC.